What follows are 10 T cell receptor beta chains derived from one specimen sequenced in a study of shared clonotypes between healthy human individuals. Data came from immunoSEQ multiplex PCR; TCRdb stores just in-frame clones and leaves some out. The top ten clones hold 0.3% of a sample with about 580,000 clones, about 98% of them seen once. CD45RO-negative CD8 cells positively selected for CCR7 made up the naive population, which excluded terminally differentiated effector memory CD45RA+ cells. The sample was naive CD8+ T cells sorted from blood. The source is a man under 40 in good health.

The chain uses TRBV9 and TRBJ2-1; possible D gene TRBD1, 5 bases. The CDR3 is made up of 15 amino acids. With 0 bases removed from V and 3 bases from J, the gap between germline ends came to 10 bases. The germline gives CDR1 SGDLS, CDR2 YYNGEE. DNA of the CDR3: TGTGCCAGCAGCGTAGCGGTAGGGGTCTACAATGAGCAGTTCTTC. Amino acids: CASSVAVGVYNEQFF.

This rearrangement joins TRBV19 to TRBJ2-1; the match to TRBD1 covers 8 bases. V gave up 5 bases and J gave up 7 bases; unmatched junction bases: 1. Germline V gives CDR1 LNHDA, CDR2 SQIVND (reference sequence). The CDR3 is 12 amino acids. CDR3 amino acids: CASSQGANEQFF. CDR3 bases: TGTGCCAGTAGTCAGGGGGCTAATGAGCAGTTCTTC.

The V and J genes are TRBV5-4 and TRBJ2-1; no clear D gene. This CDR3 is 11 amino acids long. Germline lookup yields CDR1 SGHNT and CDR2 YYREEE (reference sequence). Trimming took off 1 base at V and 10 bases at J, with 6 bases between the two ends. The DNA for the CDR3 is TGTGCCAGCAGCTTGTTGCGGGAGCAGTTCTTC. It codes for CASSLLREQFF. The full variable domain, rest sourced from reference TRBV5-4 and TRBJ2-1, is ETGVTQSPTHLIKTRGQQVTLRCSSQSGHNTVSWYQQALGQGPQFIFQYYREEENGRGNFPPRFSGLQFPNYSSELNVNALELDDSALYLCASSLLREQFFGPGTRLTVL.

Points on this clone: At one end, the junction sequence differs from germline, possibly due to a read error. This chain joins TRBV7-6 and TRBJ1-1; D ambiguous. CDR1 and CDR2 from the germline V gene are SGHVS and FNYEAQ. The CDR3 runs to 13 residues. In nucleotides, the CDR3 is TGTGCCAGCAGCTTAGCGTTGAAGACTGAAGCTTTCTTT. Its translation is CASSLALKTEAFF.

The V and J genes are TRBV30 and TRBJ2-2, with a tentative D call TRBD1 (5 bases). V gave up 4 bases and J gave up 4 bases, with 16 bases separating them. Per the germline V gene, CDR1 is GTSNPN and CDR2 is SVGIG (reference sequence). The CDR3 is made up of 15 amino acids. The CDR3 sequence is CAWKPPFDSTGELFF. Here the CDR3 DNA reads TGTGCCTGGAAACCCCCCTTTGACAGCACCGGGGAGCTGTTTTTT.

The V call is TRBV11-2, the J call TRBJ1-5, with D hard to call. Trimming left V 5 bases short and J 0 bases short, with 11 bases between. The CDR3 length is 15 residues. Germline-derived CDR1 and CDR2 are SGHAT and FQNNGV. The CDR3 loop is CASSAITGSNQPQHF. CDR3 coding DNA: TGTGCCAGCAGCGCGATTACGGGTAGCAATCAGCCCCAGCATTTT.

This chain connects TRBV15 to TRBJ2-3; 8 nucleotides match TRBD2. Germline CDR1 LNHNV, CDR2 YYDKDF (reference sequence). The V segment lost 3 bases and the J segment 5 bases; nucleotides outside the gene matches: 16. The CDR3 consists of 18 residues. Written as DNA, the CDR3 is TGTGCCACCAGCAGTCAGAAACCCGGGACTAGTTCATTAGATACGCAGTATTTT. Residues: CATSSQKPGTSSLDTQYF. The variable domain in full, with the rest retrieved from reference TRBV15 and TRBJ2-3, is DAMVIQNPRYQVTQFGKPVTLSCSQTLNHNVMYWYQQKSSQAPKLLFHYYDKDFNNEADTPDNFQSRRPNTSFCFLDIRSPGLGDTAMYLCATSSQKPGTSSLDTQYFGPGTRLTVL.

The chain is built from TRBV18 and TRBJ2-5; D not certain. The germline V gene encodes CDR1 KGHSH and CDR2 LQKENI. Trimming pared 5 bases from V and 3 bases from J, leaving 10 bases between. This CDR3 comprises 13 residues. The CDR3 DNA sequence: TGTGCCAGCTCAGGCCTGGTGGAAGAGACCCAGTACTTC. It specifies CASSGLVEETQYF.

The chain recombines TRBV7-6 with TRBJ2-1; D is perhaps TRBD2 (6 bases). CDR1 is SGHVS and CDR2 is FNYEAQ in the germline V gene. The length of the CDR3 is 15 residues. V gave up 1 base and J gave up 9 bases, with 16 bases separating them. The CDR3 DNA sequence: TGTGCCAGCAGCTTAGAGCGGGTGGACCTTGGTGAGCAGTTCTTC. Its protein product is CASSLERVDLGEQFF.

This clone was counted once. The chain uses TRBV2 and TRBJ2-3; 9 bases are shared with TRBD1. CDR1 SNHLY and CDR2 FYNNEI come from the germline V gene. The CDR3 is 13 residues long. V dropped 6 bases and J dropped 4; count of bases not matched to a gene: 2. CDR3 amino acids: CASRRQGADTQYF. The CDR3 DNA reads TGTGCCAGCAGGCGACAGGGGGCAGATACGCAGTATTTT.